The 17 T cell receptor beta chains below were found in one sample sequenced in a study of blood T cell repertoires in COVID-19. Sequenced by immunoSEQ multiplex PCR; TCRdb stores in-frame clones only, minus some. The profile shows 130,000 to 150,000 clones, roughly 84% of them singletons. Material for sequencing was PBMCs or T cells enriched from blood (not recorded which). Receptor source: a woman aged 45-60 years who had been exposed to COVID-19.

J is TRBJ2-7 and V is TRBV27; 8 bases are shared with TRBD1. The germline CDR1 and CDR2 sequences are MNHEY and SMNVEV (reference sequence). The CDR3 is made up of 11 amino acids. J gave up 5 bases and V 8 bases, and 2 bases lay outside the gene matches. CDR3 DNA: TGTGCCAGCGGACAGGGCCACGAGCAGTACTTC. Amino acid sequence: CASGQGHEQYF.

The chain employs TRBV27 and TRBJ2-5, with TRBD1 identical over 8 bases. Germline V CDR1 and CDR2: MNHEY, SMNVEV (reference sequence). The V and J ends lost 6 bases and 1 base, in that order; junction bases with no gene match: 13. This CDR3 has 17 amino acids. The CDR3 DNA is TGTGCCAGCAGCGGACAGGGATTCAACTCGCTCCAAGAGACCCAGTACTTC. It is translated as CASSGQGFNSLQETQYF.

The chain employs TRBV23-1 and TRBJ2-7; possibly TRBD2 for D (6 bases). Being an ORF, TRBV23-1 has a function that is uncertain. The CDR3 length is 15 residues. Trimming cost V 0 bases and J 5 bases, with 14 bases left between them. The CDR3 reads CASSQSKEEGNEQYF. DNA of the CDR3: TGCGCCAGCAGTCAATCGAAAGAGGAGGGGAACGAGCAGTACTTC.

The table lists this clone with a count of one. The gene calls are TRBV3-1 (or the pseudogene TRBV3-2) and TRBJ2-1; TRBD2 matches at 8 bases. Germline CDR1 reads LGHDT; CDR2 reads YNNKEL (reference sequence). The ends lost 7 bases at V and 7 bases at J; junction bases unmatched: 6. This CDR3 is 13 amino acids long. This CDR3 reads CASKAAGANEQFF. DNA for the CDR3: TGTGCCAGCAAGGCAGCGGGAGCAAATGAGCAGTTCTTC.

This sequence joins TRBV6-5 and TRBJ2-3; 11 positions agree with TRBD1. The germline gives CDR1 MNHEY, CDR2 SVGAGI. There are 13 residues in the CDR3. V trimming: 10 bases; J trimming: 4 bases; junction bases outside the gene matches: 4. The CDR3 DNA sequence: TGTGCCACCGGGACAGGGGGGCCAGATACGCAGTATTTT. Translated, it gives CATGTGGPDTQYF.

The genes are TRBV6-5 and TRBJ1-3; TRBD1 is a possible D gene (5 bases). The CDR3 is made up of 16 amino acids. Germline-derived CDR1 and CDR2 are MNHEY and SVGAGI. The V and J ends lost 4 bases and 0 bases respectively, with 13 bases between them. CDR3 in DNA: TGTGCCAGCAGTTCCCGGCAGGGCAGCTCTGGAAACACCATATATTTT. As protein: CASSSRQGSSGNTIYF.

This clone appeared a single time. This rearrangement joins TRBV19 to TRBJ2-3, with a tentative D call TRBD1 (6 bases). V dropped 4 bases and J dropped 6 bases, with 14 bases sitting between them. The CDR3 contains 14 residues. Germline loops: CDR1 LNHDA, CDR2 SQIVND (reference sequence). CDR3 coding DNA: TGTGCCAGTAGTAATCCCTCAGGGGAGGATACGCAGTATTTT. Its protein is CASSNPSGEDTQYF. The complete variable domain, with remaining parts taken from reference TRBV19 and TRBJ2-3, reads DGGITQSPKYLFRKEGQNVTLSCEQNLNHDAMYWYRQDPGQGLRLIYYSQIVNDFQKGDIAEGYSVSREKKESFPLTVTSAQKNPTAFYLCASSNPSGEDTQYFGPGTRLTVL.

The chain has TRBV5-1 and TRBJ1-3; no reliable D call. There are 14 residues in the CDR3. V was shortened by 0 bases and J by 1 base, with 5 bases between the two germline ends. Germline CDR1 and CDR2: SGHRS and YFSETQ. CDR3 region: CASSLDGSGNTIYF. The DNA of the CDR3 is TGCGCCAGCAGCTTGGACGGGTCTGGAAACACCATATATTTT.

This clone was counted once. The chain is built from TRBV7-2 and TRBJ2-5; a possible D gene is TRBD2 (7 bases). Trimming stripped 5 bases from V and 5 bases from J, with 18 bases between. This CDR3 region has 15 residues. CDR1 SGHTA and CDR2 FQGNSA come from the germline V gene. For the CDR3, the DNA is TGTGCCAGCAGCCCCAGGGGCGGGAGTTCGGAGACCCAGTACTTC. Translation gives CASSPRGGSSETQYF.

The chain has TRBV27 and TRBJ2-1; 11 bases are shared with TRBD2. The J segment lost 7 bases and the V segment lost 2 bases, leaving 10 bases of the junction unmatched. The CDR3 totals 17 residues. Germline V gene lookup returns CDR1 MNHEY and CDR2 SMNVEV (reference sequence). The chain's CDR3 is CASSLGLAGGFRNEQFF. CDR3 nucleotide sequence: TGTGCCAGCAGTTTAGGGCTAGCGGGAGGATTTAGGAATGAGCAGTTCTTC.

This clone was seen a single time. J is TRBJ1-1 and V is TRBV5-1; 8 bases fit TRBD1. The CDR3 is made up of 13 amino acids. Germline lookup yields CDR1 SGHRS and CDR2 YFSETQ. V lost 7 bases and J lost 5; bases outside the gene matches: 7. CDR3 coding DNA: TGCGCCAGCCACAGGGGGGGCGGGACTGAAGCTTTCTTT. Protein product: CASHRGGGTEAFF.

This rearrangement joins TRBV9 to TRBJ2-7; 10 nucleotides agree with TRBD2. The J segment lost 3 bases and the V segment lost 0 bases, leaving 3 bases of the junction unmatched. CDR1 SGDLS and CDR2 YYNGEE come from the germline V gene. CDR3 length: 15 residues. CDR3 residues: CASSVGASGSYEQYF. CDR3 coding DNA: TGTGCCAGCAGCGTAGGGGCTAGCGGGAGCTACGAGCAGTACTTC.

The CDR3 loop is CASSADTSTGTQYF. The CDR3 DNA is TGTGCCAGCAGCGCAGATACTTCCACGGGGACCCAGTACTTC. The chain combines TRBV2 with TRBJ2-5; no definite D call. This CDR3 is 14 amino acids long. The germline gives CDR1 SNHLY, CDR2 FYNNEI. V lost 6 bases, J lost 7 bases, and 18 bases lay in between. Based on the CDR3 plus reference TRBV2 and TRBJ2-5, the full variable domain is EPEVTQTPSHQVTQMGQEVILRCVPISNHLYFYWYRQILGQKVEFLVSFYNNEISEKSEIFDDQFSVERPDGSNFTLKIRSTKLEDSAMYFCASSADTSTGTQYFGPGTRLLVL.

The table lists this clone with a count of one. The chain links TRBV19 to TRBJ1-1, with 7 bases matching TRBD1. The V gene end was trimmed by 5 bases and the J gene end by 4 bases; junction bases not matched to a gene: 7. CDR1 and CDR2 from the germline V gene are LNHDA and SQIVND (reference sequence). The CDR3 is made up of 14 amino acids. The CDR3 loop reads CASSPQGGGTEAFF. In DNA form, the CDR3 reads TGTGCCAGTAGTCCCCAAGGGGGCGGCACTGAAGCTTTCTTT. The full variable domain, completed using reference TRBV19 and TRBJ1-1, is DGGITQSPKYLFRKEGQNVTLSCEQNLNHDAMYWYRQDPGQGLRLIYYSQIVNDFQKGDIAEGYSVSREKKESFPLTVTSAQKNPTAFYLCASSPQGGGTEAFFGQGTRLTVV.

CDR3 sequence reads: CASRQQETQYF. CDR3 in DNA: TGTGCCAGCAGACAACAAGAGACCCAGTACTTC. The rearrangement links TRBV7-2 to TRBJ2-5; D not certain. Germline V CDR1 and CDR2: SGHTA, FQGNSA. The CDR3 has 11 amino acids. Between the trimmed V and J ends, which lost 6 bases and 2 bases, there was a span of 4 bases.

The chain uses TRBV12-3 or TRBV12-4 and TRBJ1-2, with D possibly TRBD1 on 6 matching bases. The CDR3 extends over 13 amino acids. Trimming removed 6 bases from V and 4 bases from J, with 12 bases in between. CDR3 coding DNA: TGTGCCAGCAGGGGGGGGCGTCTCTATGGCTACACCTTC. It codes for CASRGGRLYGYTF.

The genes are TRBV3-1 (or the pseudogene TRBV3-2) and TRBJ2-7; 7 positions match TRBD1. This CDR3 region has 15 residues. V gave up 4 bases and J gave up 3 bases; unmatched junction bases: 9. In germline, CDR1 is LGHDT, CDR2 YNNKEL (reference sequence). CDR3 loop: CASSRDSVKSYEQYF. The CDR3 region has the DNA TGTGCCAGCAGCCGGGACAGCGTAAAAAGCTACGAGCAGTACTTC.